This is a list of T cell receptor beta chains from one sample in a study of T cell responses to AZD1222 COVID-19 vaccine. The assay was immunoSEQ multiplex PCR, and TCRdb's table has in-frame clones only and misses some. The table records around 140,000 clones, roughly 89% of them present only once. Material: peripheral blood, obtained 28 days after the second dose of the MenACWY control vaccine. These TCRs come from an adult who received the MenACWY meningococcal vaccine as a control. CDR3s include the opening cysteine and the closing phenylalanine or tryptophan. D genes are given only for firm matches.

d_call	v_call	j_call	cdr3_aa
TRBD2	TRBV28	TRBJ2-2	CASSLGGSITGELFF
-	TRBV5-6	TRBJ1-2	CASSYQSGRPDRYTF
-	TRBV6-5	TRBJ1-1	CASSTGRNTEAFF
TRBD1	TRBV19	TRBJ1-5	CASRTRQGGQPQHF
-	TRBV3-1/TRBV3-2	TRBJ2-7	CASSPSVYEQYF
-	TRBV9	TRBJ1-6	CASSVEGKNSPLHF
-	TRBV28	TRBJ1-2	CASSTPTRVNYGYTF
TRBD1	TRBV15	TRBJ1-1	CATSRTGAGGTEAFF
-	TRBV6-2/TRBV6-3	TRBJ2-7	CASSYAALSRLSSYEQYF
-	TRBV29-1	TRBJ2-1	CSVEDLNEQFF
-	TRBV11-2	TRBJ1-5	CASSPSSSNQPQHF
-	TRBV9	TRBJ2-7	CASSVDGAHEQYF
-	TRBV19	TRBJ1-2	CASSIVYDTGAGYTF
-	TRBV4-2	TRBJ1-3	CASSQDPNPGNTIYF
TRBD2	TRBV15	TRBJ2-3	CATSRAKAGGFTDTQYF
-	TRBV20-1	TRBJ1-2	CSGRRFGYTF
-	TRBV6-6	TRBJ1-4	CASSKTGGRAEKLFF
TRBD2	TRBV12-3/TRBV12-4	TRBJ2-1	CASRAGGNEQFF
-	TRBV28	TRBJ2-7	CASRGTAGLWYF
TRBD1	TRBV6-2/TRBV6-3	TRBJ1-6	CASSWGTENSPLHF
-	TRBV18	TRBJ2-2	CASSPPTVTTWELFF
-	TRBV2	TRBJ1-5	CASSDWGRSNQPQHF
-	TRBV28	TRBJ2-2	CASRGEVAANTGELFF
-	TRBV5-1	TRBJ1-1	CASSLQGNTEAFF
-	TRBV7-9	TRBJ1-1	CASSLGPGVDTEAFF
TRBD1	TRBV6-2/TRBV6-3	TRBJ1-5	CASSLGNTAQGSQPQHF
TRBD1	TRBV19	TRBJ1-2	CASSTLDRAATGYTF
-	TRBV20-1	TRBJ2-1	CSGGDEQFF
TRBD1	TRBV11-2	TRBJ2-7	CASSLVMTGAQGEQYF
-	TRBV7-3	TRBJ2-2	CASSLRPGELFF
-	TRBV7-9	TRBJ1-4	CASSQGYRGEKLFF
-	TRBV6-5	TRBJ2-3	CASSYALTDTQYF
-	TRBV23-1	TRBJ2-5	CASSSDQGFLETQYF